These 9 T cell receptor beta chains were all obtained from the same sample, sequenced in a study of T cell responses to AZD1222 COVID-19 vaccine. TCRdb's copy holds only in-frame clones and misses some; the assay was immunoSEQ multiplex PCR. The sample holds roughly 170,000 clones, around 90% seen once. This material consisted of peripheral blood, taken on day 0 of AZD1222 vaccination. Source of these receptors: an adult in good health.

This rearrangement joins TRBV29-1 to TRBJ2-7, with 7 nucleotides matching TRBD1. The CDR3 is made up of 14 amino acids. Germline loops: CDR1 SQVTM, CDR2 ANQGSEA. The V gene end was trimmed by 4 bases and the J gene end by 4 bases; junction bases not matched to a gene: 10. The CDR3 sequence: CSVAVINRGYEQYF. CDR3 coding DNA: TGCAGCGTTGCCGTTATAAACAGGGGATACGAGCAGTACTTC.

The V gene is TRBV7-8, the J gene TRBJ1-1; perhaps TRBD1 as D (6 bases). Between the trimmed V and J ends, which lost 4 bases and 4 bases, there was a span of 16 bases. The CDR3 length is 15 residues. CDR1 and CDR2 from the germline V gene are SGHVS and FQNEAQ. CDR3 in DNA: TGTGCCAGCAGCTCGGACCGTGGAGGGGGCACTGAAGCTTTCTTT. Translated: CASSSDRGGGTEAFF.

The chain joins TRBV5-6 to TRBJ2-2; TRBD2 matches 8 bases. CDR3 length: 16 residues. V dropped 4 bases and J dropped 3; count of bases not matched to a gene: 8. Germline V lookup: CDR1 SGHDT, CDR2 YYEEEE. As DNA, the CDR3 is TGTGCCAGCAGCCAAACTGCAGCGGGAGACACCGGGGAGCTGTTTTTT. Protein: CASSQTAAGDTGELFF.

The chain employs TRBV24-1 and TRBJ2-3; 9 nucleotides match TRBD2. The CDR3 is made up of 15 amino acids. Germline CDR1 is KGHDR and CDR2 is SFDVKD. Unmatched junction bases numbered 8, after V lost 7 bases and J lost 4 bases. CDR3 bases: TGTGCCACCAGCCAACTAGCGGGCGGGTCAGATACGCAGTATTTT. Protein: CATSQLAGGSDTQYF.

V usage is TRBV11-3 and J usage is TRBJ2-1; no clear D gene. V was cut by 5 bases and J by 6 bases, with 8 bases left in between. The germline gives CDR1 SGHNT, CDR2 YENEEA. The CDR3 is 12 residues long. CDR3 in amino acids: CASSTTRNEQFF. The CDR3 nucleotides read TGTGCCAGCAGCACAACCCGCAATGAGCAGTTCTTC.

V gene TRBV24-1 combines with J gene TRBJ1-5, with D hard to call. V lost 5 bases and J 1 base, leaving 8 bases between the germline ends. In germline, CDR1 is KGHDR, CDR2 SFDVKD. The CDR3 is 14 residues long. The CDR3: CATSGGYSNQPQHF. DNA of the CDR3: TGTGCCACCAGTGGGGGTTACAGCAATCAGCCCCAGCATTTT.

This clone was seen once. This chain connects TRBV19 to TRBJ1-5, with D possibly TRBD1 on 5 matching bases. Trimming left V 5 bases short and J 3 bases short, with 11 bases between. Germline CDR1 is LNHDA and CDR2 is SQIVND (reference sequence). The CDR3 length is 14 residues. The CDR3 loop reads CASSPAGANQPQHF. CDR3 nucleotide sequence: TGTGCCAGTAGTCCAGCCGGGGCCAATCAGCCCCAGCATTTT.

This clone was seen a single time. The chain is built from TRBV11-2 and TRBJ2-7; D may be TRBD1 (7 bases). This CDR3 spans 15 amino acids. With 7 bases removed from V and 3 bases from J, the gap between germline ends came to 19 bases. The germline gives CDR1 SGHAT, CDR2 FQNNGV. DNA for the CDR3: TGTGCCAGCACCCTCGGGGGAAGGGGGCACTACGAGCAGTACTTC. This gives the protein CASTLGGRGHYEQYF.

The chain recombines TRBV5-8 with TRBJ2-1; no definite D call. Germline V gene data show CDR1 as SGHTS and CDR2 as YDEGEE. CDR3 size: 15 residues. Trimming took 2 bases from V and 0 from J, leaving 9 bases between them. The chain's CDR3 is CASSLIPSSYNEQFF. In DNA, the CDR3 is TGTGCCAGCAGCTTAATCCCCAGCTCCTACAATGAGCAGTTCTTC. Drawing the rest from reference TRBV5-8 and TRBJ2-1, the complete variable domain is EAGVTQSPTHLIKTRGQQATLRCSPISGHTSVYWYQQALGLGLQFLLWYDEGEERNRGNFPPRFSGRQFPNYSSELNVNALELEDSALYLCASSLIPSSYNEQFFGPGTRLTVL.